This T cell receptor beta chain was identified during a study of blood T cells in healthy people across ages. Combining a sample-barcoded 5' primer with a J-beta primer mix, a second PCR ran for roughly 6 to 11 cycles. TCRdb re-called the 5' RACE reads with MiXCR, one entry per CDR3 protein. The sample records 700,000 or so distinct CDR3 sequences, 20% to 25% being singletons. CDR1 ENHRY and CDR2 SYGVKD come from the germline V gene. The CDR3 runs 14 residues. About this clonotype: An end of the junction does not agree with germline; a read error may underlie this.

The V and J genes are TRBV10-3 and TRBJ2-5, with D possibly matching TRBD1 (5 bases). This TCR came from a man aged 70-80 years in good health. Sequencing input: blood. The CDR3 nucleotides read TGTGCCACCAGTGAAGGGGCACTCCAAGAGACCCAGTACTTC. Translated, it gives CATSEGALQETQYF.